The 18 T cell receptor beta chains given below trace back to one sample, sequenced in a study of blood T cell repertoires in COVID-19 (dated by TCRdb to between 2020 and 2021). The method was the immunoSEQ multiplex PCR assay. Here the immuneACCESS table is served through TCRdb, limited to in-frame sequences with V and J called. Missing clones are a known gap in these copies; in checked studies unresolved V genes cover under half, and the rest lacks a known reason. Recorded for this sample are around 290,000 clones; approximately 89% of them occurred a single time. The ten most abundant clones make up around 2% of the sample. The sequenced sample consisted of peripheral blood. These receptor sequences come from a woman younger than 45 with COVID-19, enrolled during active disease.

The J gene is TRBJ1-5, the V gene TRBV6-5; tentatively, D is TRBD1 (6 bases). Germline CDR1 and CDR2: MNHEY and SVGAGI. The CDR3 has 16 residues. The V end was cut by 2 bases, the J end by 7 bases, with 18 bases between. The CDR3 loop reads CASSYPGVVGGQPQHF. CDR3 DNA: TGTGCCAGCAGTTACCCCGGAGTGGTAGGGGGACAGCCCCAGCATTTT.

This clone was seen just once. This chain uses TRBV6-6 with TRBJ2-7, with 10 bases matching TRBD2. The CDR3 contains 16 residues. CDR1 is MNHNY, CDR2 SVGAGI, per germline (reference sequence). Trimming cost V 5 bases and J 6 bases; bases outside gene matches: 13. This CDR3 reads CASSHSTTSGNSEQYF. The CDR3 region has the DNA TGTGCCAGCAGTCATTCGACCACTAGCGGGAACAGCGAGCAGTACTTC.

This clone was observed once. CDR3 residues: CASSLGTPWSSPYGYTF. DNA of the CDR3: TGTGCCAGCAGCTTGGGGACACCTTGGAGCTCCCCTTATGGCTACACCTTC. This chain links TRBV5-6 with TRBJ1-2; tentative D call: TRBD1 (5 bases). Germline V lookup: CDR1 SGHDT, CDR2 YYEEEE. This CDR3 has 17 amino acids. Trimming stripped 0 bases from V and 5 bases from J, with 20 bases between.

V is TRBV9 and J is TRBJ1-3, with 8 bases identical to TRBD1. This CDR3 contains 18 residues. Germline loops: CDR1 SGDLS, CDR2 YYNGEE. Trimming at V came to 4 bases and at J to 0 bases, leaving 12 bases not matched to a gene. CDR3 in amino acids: CASSPGQGYRGSGNTIYF. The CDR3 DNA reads TGTGCCAGCAGCCCAGGACAGGGCTATAGGGGCTCTGGAAACACCATATATTTT.

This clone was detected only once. CDR3 amino acids: CASSPQKTGINTYEQYF. CDR3 sequence (DNA): TGTGCCAGCTCACCACAGAAGACAGGTATCAATACCTACGAGCAGTACTTC. The chain carries TRBV18 and TRBJ2-7; tentative D call: TRBD1 (6 bases). V lost 1 base and J 2 bases, leaving 18 bases between the germline ends. Per the germline V gene, CDR1 is KGHSH and CDR2 is LQKENI. The CDR3 consists of 17 residues.

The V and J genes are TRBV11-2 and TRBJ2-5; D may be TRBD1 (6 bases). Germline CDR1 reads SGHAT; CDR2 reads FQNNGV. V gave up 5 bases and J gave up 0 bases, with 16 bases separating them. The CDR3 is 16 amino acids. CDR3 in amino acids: CASSPRTVYYQETQYF. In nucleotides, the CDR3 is TGTGCCAGCAGCCCTCGGACAGTTTACTACCAAGAGACCCAGTACTTC.

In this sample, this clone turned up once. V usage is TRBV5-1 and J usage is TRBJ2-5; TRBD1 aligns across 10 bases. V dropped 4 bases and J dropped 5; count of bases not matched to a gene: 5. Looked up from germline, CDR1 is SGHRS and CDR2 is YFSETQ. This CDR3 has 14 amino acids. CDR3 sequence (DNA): TGCGCCAGCAGCCCGGACAGGGGGTGGGAGACCCAGTACTTC. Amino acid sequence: CASSPDRGWETQYF.

The CDR3 DNA reads TGTGCCAGCAGCTTGGATGGCGGGACGGCCTACGAGCAGTACTTC. Protein: CASSLDGGTAYEQYF. J is TRBJ2-7 and V is TRBV5-6; perhaps TRBD2 as D (6 bases). V was shortened by 0 bases and J by 2 bases, with 12 bases between the two germline ends. The CDR3 contains 15 residues. CDR1 is SGHDT, CDR2 YYEEEE, per germline.

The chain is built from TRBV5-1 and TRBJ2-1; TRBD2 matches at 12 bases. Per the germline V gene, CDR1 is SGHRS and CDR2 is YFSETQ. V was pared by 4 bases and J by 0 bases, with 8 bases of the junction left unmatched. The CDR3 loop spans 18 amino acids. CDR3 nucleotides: TGCGCCAGCAGCGACCTAGCGGGAGGGCCGGGCTCCTACAATGAGCAGTTCTTC. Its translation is CASSDLAGGPGSYNEQFF.

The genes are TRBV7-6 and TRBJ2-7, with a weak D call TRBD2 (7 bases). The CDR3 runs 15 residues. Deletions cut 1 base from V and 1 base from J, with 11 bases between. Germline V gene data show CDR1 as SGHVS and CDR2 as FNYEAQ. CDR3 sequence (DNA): TGTGCCAGCAGCTTAGGCGGGGGCGCTTCCTACGAGCAGTACTTC. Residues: CASSLGGGASYEQYF.

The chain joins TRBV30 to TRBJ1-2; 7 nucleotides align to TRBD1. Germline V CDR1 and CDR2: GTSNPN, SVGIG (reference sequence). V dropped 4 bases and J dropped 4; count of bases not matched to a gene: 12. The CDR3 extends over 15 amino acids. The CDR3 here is CAWIPRTGSFYGYTF. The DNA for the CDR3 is TGTGCCTGGATACCCCGGACAGGCTCTTTCTATGGCTACACCTTC.

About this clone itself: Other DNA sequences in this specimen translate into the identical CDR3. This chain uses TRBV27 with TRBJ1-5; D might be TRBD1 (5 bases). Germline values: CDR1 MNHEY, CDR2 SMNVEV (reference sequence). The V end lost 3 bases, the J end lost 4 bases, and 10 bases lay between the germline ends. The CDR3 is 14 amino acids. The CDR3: CASSFGRGNQPQHF. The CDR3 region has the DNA TGTGCCAGCAGTTTCGGTAGGGGTAATCAGCCCCAGCATTTT.

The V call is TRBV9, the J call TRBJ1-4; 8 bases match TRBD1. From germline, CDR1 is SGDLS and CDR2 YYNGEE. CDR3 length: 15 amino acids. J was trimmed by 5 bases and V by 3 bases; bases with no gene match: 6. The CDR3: CASSGSGQVNEKLFF. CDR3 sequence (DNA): TGTGCCAGCAGCGGTTCGGGACAGGTGAATGAAAAACTGTTTTTT.

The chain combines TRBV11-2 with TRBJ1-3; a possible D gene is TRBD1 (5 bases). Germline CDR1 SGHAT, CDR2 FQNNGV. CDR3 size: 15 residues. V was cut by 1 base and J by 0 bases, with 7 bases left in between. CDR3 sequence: CASSLAQGSGNTIYF. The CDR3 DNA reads TGTGCCAGCAGCTTAGCCCAGGGCTCTGGAAACACCATATATTTT. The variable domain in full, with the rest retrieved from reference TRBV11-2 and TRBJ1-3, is EAGVAQSPRYKIIEKRQSVAFWCNPISGHATLYWYQQILGQGPKLLIQFQNNGVVDDSQLPKDRFSAERLKGVDSTLKIQPAKLEDSAVYLCASSLAQGSGNTIYFGEGSWLTVV.

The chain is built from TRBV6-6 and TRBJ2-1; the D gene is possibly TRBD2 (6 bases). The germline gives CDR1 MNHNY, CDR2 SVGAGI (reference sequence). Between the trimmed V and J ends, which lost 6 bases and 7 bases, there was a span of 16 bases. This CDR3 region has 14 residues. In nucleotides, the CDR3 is TGTGCCAGCAGAACGCAGGGACTTCGGAATGAGCAGTTCTTC. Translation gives CASRTQGLRNEQFF.

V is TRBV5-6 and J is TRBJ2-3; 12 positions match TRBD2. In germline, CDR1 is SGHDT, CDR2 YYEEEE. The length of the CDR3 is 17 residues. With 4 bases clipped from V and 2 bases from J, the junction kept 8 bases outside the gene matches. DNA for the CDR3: TGTGCCAGCAGCCGAACGACTAGCGGGAGTATCACAGATACGCAGTATTTT. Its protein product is CASSRTTSGSITDTQYF.

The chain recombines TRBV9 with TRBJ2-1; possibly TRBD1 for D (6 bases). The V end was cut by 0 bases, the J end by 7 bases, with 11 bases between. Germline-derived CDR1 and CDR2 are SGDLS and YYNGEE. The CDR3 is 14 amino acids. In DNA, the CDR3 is TGTGCCAGCAGCGTAGCGGGAAGGGGGAATGAGCAGTTCTTC. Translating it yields CASSVAGRGNEQFF.

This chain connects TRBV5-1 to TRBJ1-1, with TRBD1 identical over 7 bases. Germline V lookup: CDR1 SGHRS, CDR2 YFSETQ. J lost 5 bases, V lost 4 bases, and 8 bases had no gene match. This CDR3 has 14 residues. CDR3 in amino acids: CASSTDRVRTEAFF. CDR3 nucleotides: TGCGCCAGCAGCACCGACAGGGTAAGAACTGAAGCTTTCTTT.